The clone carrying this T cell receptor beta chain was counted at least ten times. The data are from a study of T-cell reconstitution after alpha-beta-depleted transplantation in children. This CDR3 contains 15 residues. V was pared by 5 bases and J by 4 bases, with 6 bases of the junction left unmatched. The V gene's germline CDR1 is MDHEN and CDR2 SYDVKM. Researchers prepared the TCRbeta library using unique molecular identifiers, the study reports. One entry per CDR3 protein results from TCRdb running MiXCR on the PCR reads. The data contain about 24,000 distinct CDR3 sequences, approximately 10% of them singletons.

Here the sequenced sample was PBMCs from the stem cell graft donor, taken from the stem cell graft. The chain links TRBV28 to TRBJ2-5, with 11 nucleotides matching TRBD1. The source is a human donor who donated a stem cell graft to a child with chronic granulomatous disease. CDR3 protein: CASSERTGGGETQYF. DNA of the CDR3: TGTGCCAGCAGTGAAAGGACAGGGGGCGGAGAGACCCAGTACTTC. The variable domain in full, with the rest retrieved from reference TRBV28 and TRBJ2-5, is DVKVTQSSRYLVKRTGEKVFLECVQDMDHENMFWYRQDPGLGLRLIYFSYDVKMKEKGDIPEGYSVSREKKERFSLILESASTNQTSMYLCASSERTGGGETQYFGPGTRLLVL.